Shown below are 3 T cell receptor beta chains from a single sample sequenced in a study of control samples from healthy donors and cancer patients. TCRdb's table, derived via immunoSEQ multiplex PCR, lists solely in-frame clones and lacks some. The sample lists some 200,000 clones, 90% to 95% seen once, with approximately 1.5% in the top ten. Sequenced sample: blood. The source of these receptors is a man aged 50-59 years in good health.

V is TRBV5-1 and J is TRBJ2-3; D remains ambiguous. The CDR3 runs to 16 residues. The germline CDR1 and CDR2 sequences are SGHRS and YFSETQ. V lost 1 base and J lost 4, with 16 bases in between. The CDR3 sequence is CASSLMGIRVSDTQYF. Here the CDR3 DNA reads TGCGCCAGCAGCTTGATGGGGATAAGGGTATCAGATACGCAGTATTTT.

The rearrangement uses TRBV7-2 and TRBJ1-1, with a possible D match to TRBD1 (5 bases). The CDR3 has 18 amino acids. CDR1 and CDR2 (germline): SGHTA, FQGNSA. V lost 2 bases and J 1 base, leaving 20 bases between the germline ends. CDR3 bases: TGTGCCAGCAGCTTAAGCCACGATAGGGGTCGCGAGAACACTGAAGCTTTCTTT. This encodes CASSLSHDRGRENTEAFF.

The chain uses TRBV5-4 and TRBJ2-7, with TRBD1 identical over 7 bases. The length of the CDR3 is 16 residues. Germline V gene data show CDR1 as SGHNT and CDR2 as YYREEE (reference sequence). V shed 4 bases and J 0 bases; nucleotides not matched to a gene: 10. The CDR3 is CASSGVAGQVSYEQYF. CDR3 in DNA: TGTGCCAGCAGCGGTGTTGCTGGACAGGTCTCCTACGAGCAGTACTTC.